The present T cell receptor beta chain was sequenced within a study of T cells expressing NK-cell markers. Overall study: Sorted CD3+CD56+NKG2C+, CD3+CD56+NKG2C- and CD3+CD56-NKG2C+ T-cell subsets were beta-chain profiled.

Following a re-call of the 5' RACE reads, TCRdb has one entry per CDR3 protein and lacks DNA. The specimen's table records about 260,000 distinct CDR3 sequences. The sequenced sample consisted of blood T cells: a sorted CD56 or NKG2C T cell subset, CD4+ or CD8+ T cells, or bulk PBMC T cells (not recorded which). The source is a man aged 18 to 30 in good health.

CDR3 loop: CATSRDAGQGIGELFF. This chain connects TRBV15 to TRBJ2-2; TCRdb picks TRBD1, but there is no DNA to check that call. This CDR3 comprises 16 residues. From germline, CDR1 is LNHNV and CDR2 YYDKDF (reference sequence).